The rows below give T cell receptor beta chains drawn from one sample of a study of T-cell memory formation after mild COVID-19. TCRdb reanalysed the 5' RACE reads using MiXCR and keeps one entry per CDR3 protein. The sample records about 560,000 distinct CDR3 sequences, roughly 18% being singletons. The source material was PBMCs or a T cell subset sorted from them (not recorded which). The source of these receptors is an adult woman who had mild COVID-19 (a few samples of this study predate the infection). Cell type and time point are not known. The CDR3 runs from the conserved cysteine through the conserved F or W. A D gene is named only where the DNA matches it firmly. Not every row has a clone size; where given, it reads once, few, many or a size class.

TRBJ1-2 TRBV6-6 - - TGTGCCAGCGTTAATTCAGGGGTAGCCTATGGCTACACCTTC CASVNSGVAYGYTF
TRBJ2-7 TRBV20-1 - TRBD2 TGCAGTGCTAGAGAAAAACTAGCGGGAGGGTCCTACGAGCAGTACTTC CSAREKLAGGSYEQYF
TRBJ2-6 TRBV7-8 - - TGTGCCAGCAGCTTCTGGTGGTCGGACTCTGGGGCCAACGTCCTGACTTTC CASSFWWSDSGANVLTF
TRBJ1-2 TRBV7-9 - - TGTGCCAGCAGCTACGGGGTTTGGGGGGATAACTATGGCTACACCTTC CASSYGVWGDNYGYTF
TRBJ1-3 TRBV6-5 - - TGTGCCAGCAGTTATCCCGGTGGAGCCACCATATATTTT CASSYPGGATIYF
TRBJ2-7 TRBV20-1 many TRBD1 TGCAGCGCCCGGACAGGTTCCTCCTACGAGCAGTACTTC CSARTGSSYEQYF
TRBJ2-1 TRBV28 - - TGTGCCAGCACCCACGTCTTCAATGAGCAGTTCTTC CASTHVFNEQFF
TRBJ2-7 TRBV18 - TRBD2 TGTGCCAGCTCACTCTCACCGTACCTAGCGGGAGTTTACGAGCAGTACTTC CASSLSPYLAGVYEQYF
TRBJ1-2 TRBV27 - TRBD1 TGTGCCAGCAGTTTACAGGTGACAGGGGGCTCTGGCTACACCTTC CASSLQVTGGSGYTF
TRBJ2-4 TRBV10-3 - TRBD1 TGTGCCATCAGTGAGGGGGACAGGACCAAAAACATTCAGTACTTC CAISEGDRTKNIQYF
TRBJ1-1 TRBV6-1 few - TGTGCCAGCAGCCCCGCCGGGGGGGCGTGGAACACTGAAGCTTTCTTT CASSPAGGAWNTEAFF
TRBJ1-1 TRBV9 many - TGTGCCAGCAGCGTAGGAATGAACACTGAAGCTTTCTTT CASSVGMNTEAFF
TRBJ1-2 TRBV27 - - TGTGCCAGCAGTGTGGCAGGGAATATACCAGAACTTAACTATGGCTACACCTTC CASSVAGNIPELNYGYTF
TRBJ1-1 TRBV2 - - TGTGCCAGCATGGGCTCACCTTCCGCTGAAGCTTTCTTT CASMGSPSAEAFF
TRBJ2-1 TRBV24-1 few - TGTGCCACCGGGGAGAACAATGAGCAGTTCTTC CATGENNEQFF
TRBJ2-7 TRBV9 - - TGTGCCAGCAGCGTAGGGGGACTCCCAGTGGAGCAGTACTTC CASSVGGLPVEQYF
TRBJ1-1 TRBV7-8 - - TGTGCCAGCAGCTTGGGCAACCGACCAGAAGCTTTCTTT CASSLGNRPEAFF
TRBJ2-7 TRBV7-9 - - TGTGCCAGCAGCTGGTTCGGCAGACAGTACGAGCAGTACTTC CASSWFGRQYEQYF
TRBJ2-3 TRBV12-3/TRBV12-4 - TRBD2 TGTGCCAGCAGTTCCCATAGCGGGGGCGAAGCAGATACGCAGTATTTT CASSSHSGGEADTQYF
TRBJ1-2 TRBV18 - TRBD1 TGTGCCAGCTCAACGCAGGGGGACCCCCTCTATGGCTACACCTTC CASSTQGDPLYGYTF
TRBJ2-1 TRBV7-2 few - TGTGCCAGTCGGCGAGCGGCTAGCTCCTACAATGAGCAGTTCTTC CASRRAASSYNEQFF
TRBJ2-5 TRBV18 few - TGTGCCAGCTCACTTCAGCGAGCAGAGACCCAGTACTTC CASSLQRAETQYF
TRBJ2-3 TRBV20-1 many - TGCAGTGCAGAGCGGCTCACAGATACGCAGTATTTT CSAERLTDTQYF
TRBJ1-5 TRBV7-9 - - TGTGCCAGCAGCCTGGGGTTCGATCAGCCCCAGCATTTT CASSLGFDQPQHF
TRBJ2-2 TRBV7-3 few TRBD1 TGTGCCAGCAGACATCCGGGACAGGGGTCGGCCGGGGAGCTGTTTTTT CASRHPGQGSAGELFF
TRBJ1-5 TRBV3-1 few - TGTGCCAGCAGCCAGGGGCGCCAGGGCAATCAGCCCCAGCATTTT CASSQGRQGNQPQHF
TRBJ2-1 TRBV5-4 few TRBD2 TGTGCCAGCAGCTTGTCTAGCGGGAAGTTCAATGAGCAGTTCTTC CASSLSSGKFNEQFF
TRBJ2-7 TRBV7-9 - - TGTGCCAGCAGCGGAGGGACAGCCCGCGAGCAGTACTTC CASSGGTAREQYF
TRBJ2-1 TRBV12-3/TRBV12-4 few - TGTGCCAGCAGTTTCACCGGGACGGGACTCAATGAGCAGTTCTTC CASSFTGTGLNEQFF
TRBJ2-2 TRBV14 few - TGTGCCAGCAGCCAAGCAATATCCGGGGAGCTGTTTTTT CASSQAISGELFF
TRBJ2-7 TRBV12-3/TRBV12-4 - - TGTGCCAGCACCCCAGGGGTAAACTACGAGCAGTACTTC CASTPGVNYEQYF
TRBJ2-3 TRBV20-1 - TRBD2 TGCAGTGCTAGGGGAGCGGGAGGAAGCACAGATACGCAGTATTTT CSARGAGGSTDTQYF
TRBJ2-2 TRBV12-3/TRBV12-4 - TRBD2 TGTGCCAGCAGACCGGGACTAGCGACCGGGGAGCTGTTTTTT CASRPGLATGELFF
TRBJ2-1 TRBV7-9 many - TGTGCCAGCAGCGCCGGGAATGAGCAGTTCTTC CASSAGNEQFF
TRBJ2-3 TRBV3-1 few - TGTGCCAGCAGCCAAAGGGGCAGCGATACGCAGTATTTT CASSQRGSDTQYF
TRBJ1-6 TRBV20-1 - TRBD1 TGCAGTGCTAGAGATTCGGTATTGTCCCCAGGGGGCAATTCACCCCTCCACTTT CSARDSVLSPGGNSPLHF
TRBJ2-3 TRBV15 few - TGTGCCACCAGTCAGGGAGGAACGACAGATACGCAGTATTTT CATSQGGTTDTQYF
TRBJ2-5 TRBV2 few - TGTGCCAGCACCTCCCTGGGGGGGGCCGGAGAGACCCAGTACTTC CASTSLGGAGETQYF
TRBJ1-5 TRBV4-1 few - TGCGCCAGCAGCCCCCGGGGAGGGGATTATCAGCCCCAGCATTTT CASSPRGGDYQPQHF
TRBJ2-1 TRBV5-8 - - TGTGCCAGCAGCTTTTTCCGGGGGAATTCCTACAATGAGCAGTTCTTC CASSFFRGNSYNEQFF
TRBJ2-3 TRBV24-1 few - TGTGCCACCAGTGAAACCGGGACCGCTCAAGGGGATACGCAGTATTTT CATSETGTAQGDTQYF
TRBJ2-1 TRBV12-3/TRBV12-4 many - TGTGCCAGCAGTTTGGTGCGTGGGAGTGAGCAGTTCTTC CASSLVRGSEQFF
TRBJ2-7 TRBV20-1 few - TGCAGTGCTAGAGATCGTAGGGGGGCGGGCTACGAGCAGTACTTC CSARDRRGAGYEQYF
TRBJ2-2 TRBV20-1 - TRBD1 TGCAGTGCTTCCAGGGGGCGCGAGAACACCGGGGAGCTGTTTTTT CSASRGRENTGELFF
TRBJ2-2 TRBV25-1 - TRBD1 TGTGCCAGCAGCCCGGGACAGGAGGACACCGGGGAGCTGTTTTTT CASSPGQEDTGELFF
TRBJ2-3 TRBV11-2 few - TGTGCCAGCAGCTTAGGCGGGTTTTGGGGGGCAGGTACGCAGTATTTT CASSLGGFWGAGTQYF
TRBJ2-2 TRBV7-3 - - TGTGCCAGCAGCTTTGGACAAAACACCGGGGAGCTGTTTTTT CASSFGQNTGELFF
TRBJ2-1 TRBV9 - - TGTGCCAGCAGCGTAGCGGGGGCCAAGTACAATGAGCAGTTCTTC CASSVAGAKYNEQFF
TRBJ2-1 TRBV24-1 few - TGTGCCACCAGTGGCTTTAACAATGAGCAGTTCTTC CATSGFNNEQFF
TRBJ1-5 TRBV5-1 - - TGCGCCAGCAGCTTGGGAGTTTTGAGCAATCAGCCCCAGCATTTT CASSLGVLSNQPQHF
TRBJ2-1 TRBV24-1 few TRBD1 TGTGCCACCAGTGATCTTGGGACAGGGAAGCGGAATGAGCAGTTCTTC CATSDLGTGKRNEQFF